The T cell receptor (beta chain) under discussion was sequenced for a study of cytomegalovirus exposure and HLA in healthy donors. J gave up 4 bases and V 10 bases, and 6 bases lay outside the gene matches. The CDR3 sequence is 14 residues long. Germline CDR1 reads LNHDA; CDR2 reads SQIVND (reference sequence). Study-level findings and limits: Reports showed the classifier diagnosing cytomegalovirus status with high specificity and sensitivity. Common viral pathogens seemed, in a later analysis, to connect with several of the most significant clusters.

Primers included in the PCR were 60 Vbeta and 13 Jbeta primers. The repertoire was sequenced with immunoSEQ multiplex PCR; TCRdb's copy has only in-frame clones and lacks some. In the table there are fewer than 65,000 clones, about 87% of which are singletons. This clone was seen once. Its antigen is as yet unknown. Sequencing used PBMCs. This receptor was obtained from a man between 18 and 29 years old in good health and CMV-seronegative. The chain couples TRBV19 to TRBJ2-1; TRBD2 matches at 11 bases. The CDR3 DNA reads as TGTGCCACCGTAGCGGGGGGGCAATACAATGAGCAGTTCTTC. Amino acids: CATVAGGQYNEQFF.